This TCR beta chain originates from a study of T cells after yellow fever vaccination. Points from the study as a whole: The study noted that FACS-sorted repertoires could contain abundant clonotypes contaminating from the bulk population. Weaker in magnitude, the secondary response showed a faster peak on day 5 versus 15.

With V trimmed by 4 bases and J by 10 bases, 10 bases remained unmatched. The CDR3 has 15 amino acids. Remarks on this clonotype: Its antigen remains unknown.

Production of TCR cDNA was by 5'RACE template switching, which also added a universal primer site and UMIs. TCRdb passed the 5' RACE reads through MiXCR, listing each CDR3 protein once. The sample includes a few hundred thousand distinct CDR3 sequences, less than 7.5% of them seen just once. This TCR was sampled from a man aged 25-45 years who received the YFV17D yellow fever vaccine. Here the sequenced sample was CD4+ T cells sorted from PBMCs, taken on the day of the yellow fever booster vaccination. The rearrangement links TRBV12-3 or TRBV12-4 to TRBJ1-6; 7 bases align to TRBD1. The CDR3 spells CASSYTGESSSPLHF. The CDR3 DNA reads TGTGCCAGCAGTTACACAGGGGAATCTTCATCACCCCTCCACTTT.